Listed here are 30 T cell receptor beta chains from one sample, sequenced in a study of cytomegalovirus exposure and HLA in healthy donors. It was with 60 Vbeta and 13 Jbeta primers that the PCR ran. Libraries were prepared by immunoSEQ multiplex PCR; TCRdb keeps only in-frame clonotypes and omits some of them. Here the sample table reports 100,000 to 150,000 clones. The source material was PBMCs. The receptors were sampled from a woman in her thirties or forties in good health and CMV-seropositive.

The V and J genes are TRBV6-5 and TRBJ2-5; D unclear. The CDR3 extends over 16 amino acids. Germline assignment: CDR1 MNHEY and CDR2 SVGAGI. V lost 2 bases and J lost 3, with 16 bases in between. The CDR3 DNA is TGTGCCAGCAGTTACGGGCCCGCTTTTTCTGAAGAGACCCAGTACTTC. Residues: CASSYGPAFSEETQYF.

The chain joins TRBV19 to TRBJ2-7; TRBD2 matches 8 bases. Germline CDR1 is LNHDA and CDR2 is SQIVND (reference sequence). The CDR3 has 16 amino acids. The junction had 9 bases not matched to a gene; V was cut back by 3 bases and J by 2 bases. The CDR3 DNA reads as TGTGCCAGTAGTATCCTTCGGACTAGCTTCCCCTACGAGCAGTACTTC. Translating gives CASSILRTSFPYEQYF. The whole variable domain, filled in from reference TRBV19 and TRBJ2-7, reads DGGITQSPKYLFRKEGQNVTLSCEQNLNHDAMYWYRQDPGQGLRLIYYSQIVNDFQKGDIAEGYSVSREKKESFPLTVTSAQKNPTAFYLCASSILRTSFPYEQYFGPGTRLTVT.

This CDR3 is CASSPGANTEAFF. In nucleotides, the CDR3 is TGTGCCAGCAGCCCCGGAGCGAACACTGAAGCTTTCTTT. The chain uses TRBV7-3 and TRBJ1-1; no firm D call. Trimming removed 5 bases at V and 1 base at J, with 8 bases between. The CDR3 is made up of 13 amino acids. From germline, CDR1 is SGHTA and CDR2 FQGTGA.

The chain combines TRBV4-1 with TRBJ2-3, with a weak D call TRBD2 (5 bases). V was cut by 4 bases and J by 1 base, with 9 bases left in between. The CDR3 spans 14 residues. The germline CDR1 and CDR2 sequences are MGHRA and YSYEKL. CDR3 loop: CASSLGRGTDTQYF. The CDR3 region has the DNA TGCGCCAGCAGCCTAGGGAGAGGCACAGATACGCAGTATTTT.

The chain joins TRBV4-2 to TRBJ2-3, with 12 positions matching TRBD2. V lost 4 bases and J lost 4; bases outside the gene matches: 3. The CDR3 loop spans 15 amino acids. Germline V CDR1 and CDR2: LGHNA, YNFKEQ. Here the CDR3 DNA reads TGTGCCAGCAGCCTACTAGCGGGAGGTCCAGATACGCAGTATTTT. Protein sequence: CASSLLAGGPDTQYF.

On this clone: Other DNA variants within this sample encode the same CDR3. The genes are TRBV20-1 and TRBJ2-3; D is unclear. V lost 1 base to trimming and J lost 6 bases, with 5 bases between them. Per the germline V gene, CDR1 is DFQATT and CDR2 is SNEGSKA (reference sequence). The CDR3 consists of 11 residues. The CDR3: CSARVRDTQYF. DNA of the CDR3: TGCAGTGCTAGAGTCCGGGATACGCAGTATTTT.

The gene calls are TRBV27 and TRBJ2-7; D is perhaps TRBD1 (5 bases). The germline V and J ends were trimmed by 10 bases and 0 bases, with 13 bases remaining between them. Germline values: CDR1 MNHEY, CDR2 SMNVEV (reference sequence). This CDR3 comprises 13 residues. CDR3 sequence: CAIRKGPSYEQYF. The CDR3 DNA reads TGTGCCATCCGTAAGGGGCCCTCCTACGAGCAGTACTTC.

The V gene is TRBV18, the J gene TRBJ1-5; TRBD1 agrees at 8 bases. Germline V gene data show CDR1 as KGHSH and CDR2 as LQKENI. V shed 3 bases and J 7 bases; nucleotides not matched to a gene: 5. The CDR3 covers 14 residues. Here the CDR3 DNA reads TGTGCCAGCTCACCGCAGGGGGCTGAGCAGCCCCAGCATTTT. Amino acid sequence: CASSPQGAEQPQHF.

The CDR3 sequence is CASSSRQGSWNGYTF. As DNA, the CDR3 is TGTGCCAGCAGCTCCAGACAGGGTAGTTGGAATGGCTACACCTTC. The chain couples TRBV5-4 to TRBJ1-2; TRBD1 matches at 7 bases. Trimming took 3 bases from V and 6 from J; bases not matched to a gene: 11. This CDR3 has 15 amino acids. In germline, CDR1 is SGHNT, CDR2 YYREEE (reference sequence).

Note on this clone: Different DNA sequences within this sample yield the same CDR3. The CDR3 here is CASSLARGRTEAFF. DNA of the CDR3: TGCGCCAGCAGCTTGGCCAGGGGGCGGACTGAAGCTTTCTTT. The chain couples TRBV5-1 to TRBJ1-1; 8 bases are shared with TRBD1. From germline, CDR1 is SGHRS and CDR2 YFSETQ. Trimming cost V 0 bases and J 5 bases; bases outside gene matches: 3. The CDR3 is 14 residues long.

The chain couples TRBV19 to TRBJ1-1, with D perhaps matching TRBD1 (5 bases). Germline lookup yields CDR1 LNHDA and CDR2 SQIVND (reference sequence). The CDR3 loop spans 13 amino acids. V was cut by 5 bases and J by 8 bases, with 15 bases left in between. The CDR3 loop is CASSLQGTMEAFF. CDR3 sequence (DNA): TGTGCCAGTAGTCTCCAAGGGACTATGGAAGCTTTCTTT.

This chain uses TRBV14 with TRBJ2-7, with 10 bases that match TRBD2. The germline gives CDR1 SGHDN, CDR2 FVKESK. The ends lost 3 bases at V and 4 bases at J; junction bases unmatched: 6. The CDR3 length is 15 residues. The CDR3 bases are TGTGCCAGCAGCCAGACTAGCGGGCTGGTTTACGAGCAGTACTTC. Residues: CASSQTSGLVYEQYF.

The J gene is TRBJ2-5, the V gene TRBV5-6; TRBD2 matches 11 bases. The J call is doubtful: the DNA matches TRBJ2-7 better. The germline V gene has CDR1 SGHDT and CDR2 YYEEEE. This CDR3 comprises 15 residues. The CDR3 DNA sequence: TGTGCCAGCAGCTTGGTGACTAGCGGGGCCTACGAGCAGTACTTC. This encodes CASSLVTSGAYEQYF.

The chain couples TRBV10-1 to TRBJ2-2, with a weak D call TRBD1 (5 bases). V gave up 8 bases and J gave up 7 bases, with 17 bases separating them. The CDR3 covers 14 residues. Germline loops: CDR1 WNHNN, CDR2 SYGVQD (reference sequence). As DNA, the CDR3 is TGCGCCAGCCGAAGGATCAGGGATCACGGGGAGCTGTTTTTT. This translates into CASRRIRDHGELFF.

V is TRBV29-1 and J is TRBJ1-1; a possible D gene is TRBD1 (6 bases). CDR1 is SQVTM, CDR2 ANQGSEA, per germline. Trimming cost V 0 bases and J 5 bases, with 10 bases left between them. The CDR3 contains 13 residues. In nucleotides, the CDR3 is TGCAGCGTTGAAGATGGGGGCAATACTGAAGCTTTCTTT. This translates into CSVEDGGNTEAFF.

This rearrangement joins TRBV28 to TRBJ2-7, with 11 positions matching TRBD2. V dropped 4 bases and J dropped 6; count of bases not matched to a gene: 5. The germline V gene encodes CDR1 MDHEN and CDR2 SYDVKM. This CDR3 comprises 14 residues. CDR3 region: CASSSLAGGGEQYF. CDR3 in DNA: TGTGCCAGCAGTTCATTAGCGGGAGGGGGCGAGCAGTACTTC.

The chain combines TRBV29-1 with TRBJ2-7, with a tentative D call TRBD1 (5 bases). The V gene lost 7 bases and the J gene lost 1 base, with 23 bases spanning the gap. CDR1 is SQVTM and CDR2 is ANQGSEA in the germline V gene. The CDR3 sequence is 16 residues long. CDR3 in amino acids: CSGKGFSERRSYEQYF. CDR3 bases: TGCAGCGGCAAGGGGTTTAGTGAGAGAAGGTCCTACGAGCAGTACTTC.

DNA for the CDR3: TGTGCCAGCACCATCCAGGGGGGCACAGATACGCAGTATTTT. Amino acid sequence: CASTIQGGTDTQYF. The J gene is TRBJ2-3, the V gene TRBV28, with 7 bases aligning to TRBD1. The CDR3 sequence is 14 residues long. V lost 7 bases, J lost 1 base, and 5 bases stayed unmatched. CDR1 is MDHEN, CDR2 SYDVKM, per germline.

In nucleotides, the CDR3 is TGCGCCAGCAGCCTAGCGGGAGTGGGAATCAATGAGCAGTTCTTC. It is translated as CASSLAGVGINEQFF. The genes are TRBV5-1 and TRBJ2-1; 10 bases fit TRBD2. V dropped 4 bases and J dropped 6; count of bases not matched to a gene: 7. The CDR3 length is 15 residues. From germline, CDR1 is SGHRS and CDR2 YFSETQ.

V and J are TRBV19 and TRBJ1-1; no definite D call. This CDR3 spans 14 amino acids. Trimming shortened V by 4 bases and J by 0 bases, and 9 bases separated the two germline ends. CDR1 is LNHDA, CDR2 SQIVND, per germline (reference sequence). CDR3 in DNA: TGTGCCAGTAGTAGACCCACTATGAACACTGAAGCTTTCTTT. It encodes CASSRPTMNTEAFF.

The gene calls are TRBV7-9 and TRBJ2-1; TRBD1 aligns across 9 bases. Germline trimming cut 4 bases from V and 8 bases from J; bases unmatched to any gene: 12. Germline CDR1 and CDR2: SEHNR and FQNEAQ (reference sequence). The CDR3 runs 16 residues. The CDR3 here is CASSSLLDRGEHEQFF. CDR3 in DNA: TGTGCCAGCAGCTCATTATTAGACAGGGGGGAGCATGAGCAGTTCTTC. The entire variable domain, with the rest obtained from reference TRBV7-9 and TRBJ2-1, is as follows: DTGVSQNPRHKITKRGQNVTFRCDPISEHNRLYWYRQTLGQGPEFLTYFQNEAQLEKSRLLSDRFSAERPKGSFSTLEIQRTEQGDSAMYLCASSSLLDRGEHEQFFGPGTRLTVL.

This chain links TRBV10-3 with TRBJ2-1; TRBD2 matches at 9 bases. The CDR3 runs 17 residues. The trim removed 2 bases at V and 4 bases at J, leaving 9 bases unmatched. Germline V gene sequence: CDR1 ENHRY, CDR2 SYGVKD. CDR3 residues: CAISEPYPSGTYNEQFF. DNA of the CDR3: TGTGCCATCAGTGAGCCTTATCCTAGCGGGACATACAATGAGCAGTTCTTC.

The CDR3 loop is CASSWIAGGVGEQFF. CDR3 coding DNA: TGCGCCAGCAGCTGGATAGCGGGTGGGGTGGGGGAGCAGTTCTTC. The J gene is TRBJ2-1, the V gene TRBV5-1; 7 bases agree with TRBD2. This CDR3 spans 15 amino acids. Germline-derived CDR1 and CDR2 are SGHRS and YFSETQ. J gave up 10 bases and V 3 bases, and 13 bases lay outside the gene matches.

The chain uses TRBV5-8 and TRBJ2-3, with 7 positions matching TRBD1. Germline V gives CDR1 SGHTS, CDR2 YDEGEE. The CDR3 length is 16 residues. The junction had 10 bases not matched to a gene; V was cut back by 4 bases and J by 2 bases. CDR3: CASSPGQARFTDTQYF. CDR3 coding DNA: TGTGCCAGCAGCCCCGGACAGGCCCGTTTCACAGATACGCAGTATTTT.

The chain carries TRBV27 and TRBJ2-7; 7 bases map to TRBD2. The CDR3 spans 17 residues. Germline V CDR1 and CDR2: MNHEY, SMNVEV (reference sequence). The V gene end was trimmed by 0 bases and the J gene end by 2 bases; junction bases not matched to a gene: 10. CDR3: CASSLSGRELPTYEQYF. CDR3 in DNA: TGTGCCAGCAGTTTATCTGGGCGGGAGCTCCCTACCTACGAGCAGTACTTC.

V and J are TRBV30 and TRBJ2-5, with D unclear. Germline assignment: CDR1 GTSNPN and CDR2 SVGIG (reference sequence). Trimming stripped 4 bases from V and 4 bases from J, with 10 bases between. The CDR3 is 12 amino acids. As DNA, the CDR3 is TGTGCCTGGACTAGGTTTGGAGAGACCCAGTACTTC. It specifies CAWTRFGETQYF.

This chain uses TRBV7-9 with TRBJ2-1; D remains ambiguous. The CDR3 runs to 11 residues. CDR1 SEHNR and CDR2 FQNEAQ come from the germline V gene (reference sequence). V shed 3 bases and J shed 5 bases, with 2 bases lying between them. CDR3 amino acids: CASSFDNEQFF. CDR3 DNA sequence: TGTGCCAGCAGCTTCGACAATGAGCAGTTCTTC. Together with reference TRBV7-9 and TRBJ2-1, the CDR3 gives the full variable domain: DTGVSQNPRHKITKRGQNVTFRCDPISEHNRLYWYRQTLGQGPEFLTYFQNEAQLEKSRLLSDRFSAERPKGSFSTLEIQRTEQGDSAMYLCASSFDNEQFFGPGTRLTVL.

CDR3 nucleotides: TGTGCCAGCAGTCCCCTGAGGACTGAAGCTTTCTTT. Encoded protein: CASSPLRTEAFF. V is TRBV6-6 and J is TRBJ1-1; D is unresolved. Germline V lookup: CDR1 MNHNY, CDR2 SVGAGI (reference sequence). The CDR3 runs to 12 residues. V was shortened by 5 bases and J by 5 bases, with 9 bases between the two germline ends.

The chain has TRBV6-6 and TRBJ1-5, with D hard to call. Germline CDR1 reads MNHNY; CDR2 reads SVGAGI (reference sequence). The CDR3 covers 16 residues. The ends were cut back, 2 bases at V and 4 bases at J, with 15 bases in the middle. CDR3 residues: CASSYLTGVGNQPQHF. DNA for the CDR3: TGTGCCAGCAGTTACCTTACCGGGGTGGGGAATCAGCCCCAGCATTTT.

V gene TRBV7-3 combines with J gene TRBJ2-1; 12 positions match TRBD1. CDR1 is SGHTA, CDR2 FQGTGA, per germline. The CDR3 extends over 14 amino acids. With V trimmed by 3 bases and J by 9 bases, 3 bases remained unmatched. For the CDR3, the DNA is TGTGCCAGCAGCTTGGGACAGGGGGCGGGTGAGCAGTTCTTC. Residues: CASSLGQGAGEQFF.